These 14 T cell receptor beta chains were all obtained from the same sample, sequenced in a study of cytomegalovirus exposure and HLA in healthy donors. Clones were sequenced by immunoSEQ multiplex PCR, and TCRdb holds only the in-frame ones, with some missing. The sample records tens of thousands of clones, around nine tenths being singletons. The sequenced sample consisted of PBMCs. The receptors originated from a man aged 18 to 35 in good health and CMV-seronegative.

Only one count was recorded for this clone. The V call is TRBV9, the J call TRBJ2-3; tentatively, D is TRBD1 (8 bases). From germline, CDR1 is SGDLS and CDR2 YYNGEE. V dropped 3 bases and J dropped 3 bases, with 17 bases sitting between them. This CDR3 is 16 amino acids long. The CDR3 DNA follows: TGTGCCAGCAGCGGTTATGGACAGGGAGGGACAGATACGCAGTATTTT. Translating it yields CASSGYGQGGTDTQYF. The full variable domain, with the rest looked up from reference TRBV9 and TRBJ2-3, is DSGVTQTPKHLITATGQRVTLRCSPRSGDLSVYWYQQSLDQGLQFLIQYYNGEERAKGNILERFSAQQFPDLHSELNLSSLELGDSALYFCASSGYGQGGTDTQYFGPGTRLTVL.

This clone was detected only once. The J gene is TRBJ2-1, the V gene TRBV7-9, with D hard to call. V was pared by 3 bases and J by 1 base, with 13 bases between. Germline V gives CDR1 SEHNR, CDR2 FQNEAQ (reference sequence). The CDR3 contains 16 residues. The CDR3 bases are TGTGCCAGCAGCTTTGGAAGTGGGCAGTCCTACAATGAGCAGTTCTTC. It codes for CASSFGSGQSYNEQFF.

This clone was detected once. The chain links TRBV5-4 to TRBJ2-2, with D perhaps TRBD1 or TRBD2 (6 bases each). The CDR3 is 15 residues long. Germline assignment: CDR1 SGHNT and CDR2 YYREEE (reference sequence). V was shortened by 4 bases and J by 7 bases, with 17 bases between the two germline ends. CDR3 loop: CASSVGGRSDGELFF. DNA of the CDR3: TGTGCCAGCAGCGTGGGGGGCAGGAGCGACGGGGAGCTGTTTTTT.

The CDR3 region is CASSQGGLTGELFF. The CDR3 DNA sequence: TGTGCCAGCAGCCAAGGGGGCCTCACCGGGGAGCTGTTTTTT. The J gene is TRBJ2-2, the V gene TRBV14; tentative D call: TRBD1 (5 bases). Germline V gene sequence: CDR1 SGHDN, CDR2 FVKESK. This CDR3 region has 14 residues. The V end was cut by 1 base, the J end by 4 bases, with 7 bases between.

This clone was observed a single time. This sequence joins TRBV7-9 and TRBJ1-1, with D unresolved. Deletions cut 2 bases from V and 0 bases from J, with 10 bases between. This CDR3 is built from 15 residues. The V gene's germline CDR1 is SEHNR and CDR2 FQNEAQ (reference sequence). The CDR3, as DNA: TGTGCCAGCAGCTTATCCCCAGTTATGAACACTGAAGCTTTCTTT. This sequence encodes CASSLSPVMNTEAFF. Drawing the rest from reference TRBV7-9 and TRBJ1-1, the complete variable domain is DTGVSQNPRHKITKRGQNVTFRCDPISEHNRLYWYRQTLGQGPEFLTYFQNEAQLEKSRLLSDRFSAERPKGSFSTLEIQRTEQGDSAMYLCASSLSPVMNTEAFFGQGTRLTVV.

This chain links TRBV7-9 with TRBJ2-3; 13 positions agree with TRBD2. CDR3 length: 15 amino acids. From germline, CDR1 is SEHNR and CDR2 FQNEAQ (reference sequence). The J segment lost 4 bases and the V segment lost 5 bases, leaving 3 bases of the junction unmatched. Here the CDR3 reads CASSIGLAGADTQYF. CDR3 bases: TGTGCCAGCAGCATCGGACTAGCGGGAGCAGATACGCAGTATTTT.

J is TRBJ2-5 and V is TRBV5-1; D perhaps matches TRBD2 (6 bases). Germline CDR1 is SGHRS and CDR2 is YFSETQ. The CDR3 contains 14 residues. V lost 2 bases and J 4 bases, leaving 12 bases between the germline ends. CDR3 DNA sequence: TGCGCCAGCAGCTTATCCGGGAGTGGAGAGACCCAGTACTTC. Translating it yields CASSLSGSGETQYF.

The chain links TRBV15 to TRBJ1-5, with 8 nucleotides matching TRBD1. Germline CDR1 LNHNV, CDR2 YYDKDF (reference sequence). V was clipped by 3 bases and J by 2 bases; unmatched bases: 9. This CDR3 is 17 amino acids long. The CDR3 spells CATSRGTGGSGNQPQHF. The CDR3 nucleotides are TGTGCCACCAGCAGGGGAACAGGGGGTAGCGGCAATCAGCCCCAGCATTTT.

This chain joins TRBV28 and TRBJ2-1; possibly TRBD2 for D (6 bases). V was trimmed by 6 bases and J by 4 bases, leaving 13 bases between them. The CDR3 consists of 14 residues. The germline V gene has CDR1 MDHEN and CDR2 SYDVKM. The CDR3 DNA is TGTGCCAGCAGGCCGGACTACACTTACAATGAGCAGTTCTTC. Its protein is CASRPDYTYNEQFF.

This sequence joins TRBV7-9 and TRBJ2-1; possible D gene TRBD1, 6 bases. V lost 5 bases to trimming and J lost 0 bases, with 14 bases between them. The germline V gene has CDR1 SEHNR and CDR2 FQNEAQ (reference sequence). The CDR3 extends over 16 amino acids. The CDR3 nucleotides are TGTGCCAGCAGCCCACCCAGGGGAGACTCCTACAATGAGCAGTTCTTC. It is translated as CASSPPRGDSYNEQFF. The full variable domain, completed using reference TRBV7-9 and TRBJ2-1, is DTGVSQNPRHKITKRGQNVTFRCDPISEHNRLYWYRQTLGQGPEFLTYFQNEAQLEKSRLLSDRFSAERPKGSFSTLEIQRTEQGDSAMYLCASSPPRGDSYNEQFFGPGTRLTVL.

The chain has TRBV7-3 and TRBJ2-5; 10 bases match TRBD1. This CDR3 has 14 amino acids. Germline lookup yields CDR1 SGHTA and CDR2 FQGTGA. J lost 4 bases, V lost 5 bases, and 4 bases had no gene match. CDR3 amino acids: CASSPTGGSETQYF. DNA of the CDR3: TGTGCCAGCAGCCCGACAGGGGGCTCAGAGACCCAGTACTTC.

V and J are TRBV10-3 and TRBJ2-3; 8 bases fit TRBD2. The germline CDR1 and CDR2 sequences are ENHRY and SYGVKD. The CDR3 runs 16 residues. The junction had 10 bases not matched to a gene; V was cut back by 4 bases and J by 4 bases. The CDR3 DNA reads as TGTGCCATCAGTGGTGGCAGCGGGAGAGGGGCAGATACGCAGTATTTT. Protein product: CAISGGSGRGADTQYF.

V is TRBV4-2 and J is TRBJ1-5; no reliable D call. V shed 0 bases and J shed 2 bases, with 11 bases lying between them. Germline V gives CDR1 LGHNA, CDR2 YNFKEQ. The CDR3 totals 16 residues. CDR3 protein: CASSQDVVFGNQPQHF. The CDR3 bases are TGTGCCAGCAGCCAAGATGTCGTCTTCGGCAATCAGCCCCAGCATTTT.

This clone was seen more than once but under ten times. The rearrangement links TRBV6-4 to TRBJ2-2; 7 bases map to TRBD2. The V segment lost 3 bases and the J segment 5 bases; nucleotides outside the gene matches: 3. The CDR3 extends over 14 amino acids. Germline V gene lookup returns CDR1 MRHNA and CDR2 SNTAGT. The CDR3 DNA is TGTGCCAGCAGTGAGAGCGGGGATACCGGGGAGCTGTTTTTT. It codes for CASSESGDTGELFF.